Presented here are 29 T cell receptor beta chains from one specimen sequenced in a study of graft-versus-host responses after intestinal transplantation. Clones were sequenced by immunoSEQ multiplex PCR, and TCRdb holds only the in-frame ones, with some missing. Here the sample spans under 85,000 clones, about 92% being singletons. For these receptors, no antigen is known. Specimen: unstimulated CD8+ T cells sorted from spleen or lymph node cells, collected before intestinal transplant. All receptors derive from a human donor who received an intestinal transplant.

Remarks on this clone: The sample carries other DNA sequences with the same CDR3. The chain carries TRBV6-5 and TRBJ1-1; tentative D call: TRBD1 (5 bases). The CDR3 extends over 13 amino acids. Germline V gives CDR1 MNHEY, CDR2 SVGAGI. The V gene lost 3 bases and the J gene lost 1 base, with 6 bases spanning the gap. CDR3 protein: CASSYQGNTEAFF. The DNA of the CDR3 is TGTGCCAGCAGTTATCAGGGGAACACTGAAGCTTTCTTT.

In DNA form, the CDR3 reads TGTGCCAGCAACCCGACAGGAGTTGACACTGAAGCTTTCTTT. Translated: CASNPTGVDTEAFF. The chain couples TRBV6-6 to TRBJ1-1; D might be TRBD1 (6 bases). The CDR3 has 14 amino acids. Germline assignment: CDR1 MNHNY and CDR2 SVGAGI (reference sequence). With 7 bases removed from V and 3 bases from J, the gap between germline ends came to 15 bases.

The V and J genes are TRBV4-1 and TRBJ2-1, with TRBD2 as a possible D gene (7 bases). Trimming shortened V by 6 bases and J by 8 bases, and 11 bases separated the two germline ends. Germline values: CDR1 MGHRA, CDR2 YSYEKL. This CDR3 is 12 amino acids long. The CDR3 region is CASRRGGDEQFF. Written as DNA, the CDR3 is TGCGCCAGCAGACGAGGGGGGGATGAGCAGTTCTTC.

The chain couples TRBV6-5 to TRBJ1-6, with D unresolved. V shed 5 bases and J shed 7 bases, with 6 bases lying between them. The CDR3 runs 12 residues. From germline, CDR1 is MNHEY and CDR2 SVGAGI. The DNA of the CDR3 is TGTGCCAGCAGTGACGGGAATTCACCCCTCCACTTT. It codes for CASSDGNSPLHF.

For this clone: This specimen includes other DNA sequences encoding the same CDR3. The chain carries TRBV5-4 and TRBJ2-1, with 10 bases fitting TRBD1. The CDR3 covers 16 residues. The J segment lost 8 bases and the V segment lost 0 bases, leaving 8 bases of the junction unmatched. Germline V CDR1 and CDR2: SGHNT, YYREEE (reference sequence). The CDR3 loop reads CASSLAGGTGDDEQFF. The CDR3 DNA reads as TGTGCCAGCAGCTTGGCCGGTGGGACAGGGGATGATGAGCAGTTCTTC.

This rearrangement joins TRBV7-8 to TRBJ1-6; no clear D. This CDR3 is built from 16 residues. Trimming cost V 5 bases and J 7 bases, with 18 bases left between them. In germline, CDR1 is SGHVS, CDR2 FQNEAQ. The CDR3 DNA is TGTGCCAGCAGCCGACTCCAACCGGTAGTAAATTCACCCCTCCACTTT. Protein sequence: CASSRLQPVVNSPLHF.

The genes are TRBV29-1 and TRBJ2-1; TRBD1 agrees at 7 bases. In germline, CDR1 is SQVTM, CDR2 ANQGSEA. This CDR3 is built from 14 residues. Trimming cost V 6 bases and J 3 bases; bases outside gene matches: 8. CDR3 protein: CSVTGRRGYNEQFF. DNA for the CDR3: TGCAGCGTGACAGGGAGAAGAGGCTACAATGAGCAGTTCTTC.

The gene calls are TRBV6-5 and TRBJ2-1, with D possibly being TRBD2 (6 bases). V was shortened by 8 bases and J by 7 bases, with 15 bases between the two germline ends. The germline V gene encodes CDR1 MNHEY and CDR2 SVGAGI. CDR3 length: 13 amino acids. CDR3 sequence: CASVAGMGNEQFF. CDR3 sequence (DNA): TGTGCCAGCGTCGCGGGGATGGGAAATGAGCAGTTCTTC.

The gene calls are TRBV5-6 and TRBJ2-7, with D perhaps TRBD2 (5 bases). The germline gives CDR1 SGHDT, CDR2 YYEEEE. V gave up 3 bases and J gave up 3 bases, with 13 bases separating them. This CDR3 spans 14 amino acids. The chain's CDR3 is CASSYLRENYEQYF. Written as DNA, the CDR3 is TGTGCCAGCAGCTACCTCCGGGAAAACTACGAGCAGTACTTC.

The gene calls are TRBV5-6 and TRBJ2-7; the D is unclear. Germline loops: CDR1 SGHDT, CDR2 YYEEEE. The CDR3 sequence is 11 residues long. The V and J ends lost 3 bases and 6 bases respectively, with 7 bases between them. The CDR3 region has the DNA TGTGCCAGCAGCTCGCCCGGCGAGCAGTACTTC. Translation: CASSSPGEQYF.

The V call is TRBV12-5, the J call TRBJ2-1; 8 nucleotides agree with TRBD1. The CDR3 is 16 residues long. V trimming: 3 bases; J trimming: 3 bases; junction bases outside the gene matches: 7. Germline lookup yields CDR1 LGHNT and CDR2 FRNRAP. The CDR3 protein is CASGFPGTGHYNEQFF. The CDR3 coding sequence is TGTGCTAGTGGTTTCCCCGGGACAGGCCACTACAATGAGCAGTTCTTC. Variable domain in full (rest from reference TRBV12-5 and TRBJ2-1): DARVTQTPRHKVTEMGQEVTMRCQPILGHNTVFWYRQTMMQGLELLAYFRNRAPLDDSGMPKDRFSAEMPDATLATLKIQPSEPRDSAVYFCASGFPGTGHYNEQFFGPGTRLTVL.

V gene TRBV6-1 combines with J gene TRBJ1-2; maybe TRBD1 (5 bases). Germline V CDR1 and CDR2: MNHNS, SASEGT. The CDR3 has 15 amino acids. With 7 bases removed from V and 0 bases from J, the gap between germline ends came to 15 bases. Here the CDR3 DNA reads TGTGCCAGCAAAGTCGGGCAGGGAACTAACTATGGCTACACCTTC. This sequence encodes CASKVGQGTNYGYTF.

The chain has TRBV19 and TRBJ1-1; weak D call: TRBD1 (5 bases). CDR3 length equals 13 residues. Germline-derived CDR1 and CDR2 are LNHDA and SQIVND (reference sequence). Trimming took 8 bases from V and 4 from J, leaving 14 bases between them. The CDR3 reads CASRSGGSTEAFF. The CDR3 nucleotides are TGTGCCAGTCGTTCCGGGGGGAGCACTGAAGCTTTCTTT.

The rearrangement uses TRBV5-1 and TRBJ2-1; 8 positions agree with TRBD2. The germline V gene encodes CDR1 SGHRS and CDR2 YFSETQ. This CDR3 is built from 14 residues. V was pared by 3 bases and J by 6 bases, with 5 bases of the junction left unmatched. The CDR3 protein is CASSSPGLVNEQFF. CDR3 DNA: TGCGCCAGCAGCTCCCCGGGACTAGTCAATGAGCAGTTCTTC.

DNA of the CDR3: TGTGCCAGCAGCGTAGTCGGTAGCTCGGGCACCGGGGAGCTGTTTTTT. It translates to CASSVVGSSGTGELFF. This chain links TRBV9 with TRBJ2-2, with D uncertain. There are 16 residues in the CDR3. Trimming took 0 bases from V and 4 from J, leaving 13 bases between them. CDR1 and CDR2 from the germline V gene are SGDLS and YYNGEE.

The chain combines TRBV5-1 with TRBJ2-3; 11 nucleotides line up with TRBD1. The germline V gene has CDR1 SGHRS and CDR2 YFSETQ. V gave up 4 bases and J gave up 4 bases; unmatched junction bases: 8. This CDR3 region has 16 residues. The CDR3 loop is CASSLGTGGIADTQYF. CDR3 bases: TGCGCCAGCAGCCTGGGGACAGGGGGTATTGCAGATACGCAGTATTTT. Drawing the rest from reference TRBV5-1 and TRBJ2-3, the complete variable domain is KAGVTQTPRYLIKTRGQQVTLSCSPISGHRSVSWYQQTPGQGLQFLFEYFSETQRNKGNFPGRFSGRQFSNSRSEMNVSTLELGDSALYLCASSLGTGGIADTQYFGPGTRLTVL.

The rearrangement links TRBV5-6 to TRBJ1-5; TRBD1 agrees at 7 bases. Germline V gives CDR1 SGHDT, CDR2 YYEEEE. Losses at the gene ends were 0 bases for V and 6 bases for J; bases not matched to a gene: 6. This CDR3 is 15 amino acids long. CDR3 sequence: CASSLGTGNPQPQHF. Here the CDR3 DNA reads TGTGCCAGCAGCTTGGGGACAGGTAATCCTCAGCCCCAGCATTTT.

J is TRBJ2-1 and V is TRBV7-9, with a tentative D call TRBD2 (5 bases). V was pared by 10 bases and J by 6 bases, with 16 bases between. The CDR3 runs 13 residues. CDR1 is SEHNR and CDR2 is FQNEAQ in the germline V gene (reference sequence). The CDR3 reads CANIDPRGNEQFF. The CDR3 DNA is TGTGCCAACATAGACCCCCGGGGCAATGAGCAGTTCTTC.

This chain joins TRBV4-1 and TRBJ1-4; a weak D match, TRBD1 (5 bases). Trimming took off 7 bases at V and 0 bases at J, with 18 bases between the two ends. Germline V gives CDR1 MGHRA, CDR2 YSYEKL. The CDR3 loop spans 17 amino acids. CDR3 DNA sequence: TGCGCCAGCACCAGGTCCGCGGGACCGACAACTAATGAAAAACTGTTTTTT. Translating gives CASTRSAGPTTNEKLFF.

The chain is built from TRBV9 and TRBJ2-3; 15 bases line up with TRBD2. The germline gives CDR1 SGDLS, CDR2 YYNGEE. With V trimmed by 2 bases and J by 4 bases, 8 bases remained unmatched. The CDR3 runs to 18 residues. CDR3 DNA sequence: TGTGCCAGCAGCGTGACCGGACTAGCGGGGGGGGTCGCAGATACGCAGTATTTT. This sequence encodes CASSVTGLAGGVADTQYF. Combining the CDR3 with reference TRBV9 and TRBJ2-3 gives the whole variable domain DSGVTQTPKHLITATGQRVTLRCSPRSGDLSVYWYQQSLDQGLQFLIQYYNGEERAKGNILERFSAQQFPDLHSELNLSSLELGDSALYFCASSVTGLAGGVADTQYFGPGTRLTVL.

The chain employs TRBV27 and TRBJ2-4, with TRBD1 matching 11 bases. CDR3 length: 17 amino acids. Germline V gene data show CDR1 as MNHEY and CDR2 as SMNVEV (reference sequence). V was clipped by 7 bases and J by 6 bases; unmatched bases: 14. CDR3 amino acids: CASTPRTGGKWGNIQYF. In DNA form, the CDR3 reads TGTGCCAGCACCCCAAGGACAGGGGGCAAGTGGGGAAACATTCAGTACTTC.

This chain links TRBV5-8 with TRBJ1-6; 7 bases match TRBD1. Per the germline V gene, CDR1 is SGHTS and CDR2 is YDEGEE. This CDR3 spans 14 amino acids. V shed 0 bases, J shed 9 bases, and the junction held 3 bases outside the gene matches. The DNA for the CDR3 is TGTGCCAGCAGCTTGGGGACAGGACTTTCACCCCTCCACTTT. Translating it yields CASSLGTGLSPLHF.

V is TRBV11-2 and J is TRBJ1-2; 7 nucleotides line up with TRBD1. Trimming cost V 0 bases and J 8 bases; bases outside gene matches: 6. This CDR3 comprises 14 residues. Germline CDR1 is SGHAT and CDR2 is FQNNGV. DNA for the CDR3: TGTGCCAGCAGCTTAGATGTCAGGGGGGAGGGCTACACCTTC. Encoded protein: CASSLDVRGEGYTF. Filled out from reference TRBV11-2 and TRBJ1-2, the complete variable domain reads EAGVAQSPRYKIIEKRQSVAFWCNPISGHATLYWYQQILGQGPKLLIQFQNNGVVDDSQLPKDRFSAERLKGVDSTLKIQPAKLEDSAVYLCASSLDVRGEGYTFGSGTRLTVV.

This clone showed up just a few times. This rearrangement joins TRBV2 to TRBJ2-7, with TRBD1 matching over 8 bases. The CDR3 length is 14 residues. CDR1 and CDR2 (germline): SNHLY, FYNNEI. Trimming cost V 7 bases and J 2 bases; bases outside gene matches: 7. The CDR3 region is CASTEGQATYEQYF. The CDR3 region has the DNA TGTGCCAGCACCGAGGGACAGGCCACCTACGAGCAGTACTTC.

The chain recombines TRBV6-5 with TRBJ2-7; TRBD1 is a possible D gene (5 bases). The CDR3 has 11 amino acids. V lost 5 bases and J lost 11, with 13 bases in between. Germline assignment: CDR1 MNHEY and CDR2 SVGAGI. In DNA form, the CDR3 reads TGTGCCAGCAGTCAAGGGGTCAGGGAGTACTTC. It encodes CASSQGVREYF.

The chain employs TRBV11-2 and TRBJ2-3, with 8 nucleotides matching TRBD2. V lost 4 bases to trimming and J lost 6 bases; unmatched junction nucleotides: 6. This CDR3 is 14 amino acids long. The germline CDR1 and CDR2 sequences are SGHAT and FQNNGV. The CDR3 loop reads CASSYSGGRDTQYF. CDR3 in DNA: TGTGCCAGCAGCTACAGCGGGGGCCGGGATACGCAGTATTTT.

The J gene is TRBJ2-7, the V gene TRBV7-8, with TRBD1 as a possible D gene (6 bases). CDR3 length: 11 amino acids. Germline CDR1 is SGHVS and CDR2 is FQNEAQ. V lost 7 bases, J lost 2 bases, and 6 bases lay in between. The CDR3 nucleotides are TGTGCCAGCACAGGGGCCTACGAGCAGTACTTC. Translating gives CASTGAYEQYF.

The rearrangement links TRBV5-6 to TRBJ2-1; 12 nucleotides align to TRBD2. Trimming removed 7 bases from V and 8 bases from J; junction bases left unmatched: 7. The CDR3 extends over 14 amino acids. Germline assignment: CDR1 SGHDT and CDR2 YYEEEE. The CDR3 sequence is CASVSLAGGDEQFF. The CDR3 DNA follows: TGTGCCAGCGTGAGTCTAGCGGGGGGGGATGAGCAGTTCTTC.

The V call is TRBV6-5, the J call TRBJ1-1; D ambiguous. The CDR3 consists of 15 residues. V lost 4 bases and J lost 1, with 13 bases in between. Germline CDR1 is MNHEY and CDR2 is SVGAGI. The CDR3 bases are TGTGCCAGCAGTTCCCTTCCGGGAGGGAACACTGAAGCTTTCTTT. This sequence encodes CASSSLPGGNTEAFF.